Following are 25 T cell receptor beta chains from one sample sequenced in a study of blood T cell repertoires in COVID-19. Clones were sequenced by immunoSEQ multiplex PCR, and TCRdb holds only the in-frame ones, with some missing. This repertoire shows some 510,000 clones, 88% found once; its top ten account for approximately 1.8%. Material: PBMCs or T cells enriched from blood (not recorded which). These receptor sequences come from a woman aged 40 to 50 who had recovered from COVID-19.

This clone was recorded at least ten times. The DNA for the CDR3 is TGTGCCAGCAGTCCCGGGGGTAATGAAAAACTGTTTTTT. This sequence encodes CASSPGGNEKLFF. The J gene is TRBJ1-4, the V gene TRBV5-4, with D maybe TRBD1 (5 bases). CDR3 length: 13 amino acids. V lost 5 bases and J 4 bases, leaving 9 bases between the germline ends. Germline CDR1 and CDR2: SGHNT and YYREEE (reference sequence).

The chain has TRBV11-2 and TRBJ1-2, with a tentative D call TRBD1 (6 bases). CDR1 is SGHAT, CDR2 FQNNGV, per germline. The CDR3 sequence is 15 residues long. V was shortened by 1 base and J by 2 bases, with 11 bases between the two germline ends. As DNA, the CDR3 is TGTGCCAGCAGCTTAGTCTCAGGGGCGAACTATGGCTACACCTTC. This codes for CASSLVSGANYGYTF.

The genes are TRBV11-2 and TRBJ1-2; D is possibly TRBD1 (6 bases). CDR3 length equals 15 residues. CDR1 and CDR2 from the germline V gene are SGHAT and FQNNGV. The V gene lost 0 bases and the J gene lost 2 bases, with 10 bases spanning the gap. The CDR3: CASSLEGAANYGYTF. In DNA, the CDR3 is TGTGCCAGCAGCTTAGAGGGGGCTGCCAACTATGGCTACACCTTC.

The sample holds one count of this clone. V gene TRBV18 combines with J gene TRBJ2-2, with TRBD1 matching over 8 bases. CDR1 and CDR2 from the germline V gene are KGHSH and LQKENI. With 2 bases clipped from V and 4 bases from J, the junction kept 6 bases outside the gene matches. The CDR3 runs to 16 residues. The CDR3 sequence: CASSPGTGGITGELFF. For the CDR3, the DNA is TGTGCCAGCTCACCAGGTACAGGGGGAATCACCGGGGAGCTGTTTTTT. Full variable domain (rest looked up from reference TRBV18 and TRBJ2-2): NAGVMQNPRHLVRRRGQEARLRCSPMKGHSHVYWYRQLPEEGLKFMVYLQKENIIDESGMPKERFSAEFPKEGPSILRIQQVVRGDSAAYFCASSPGTGGITGELFFGEGSRLTVL.

The chain recombines TRBV19 with TRBJ1-2; 8 nucleotides agree with TRBD1. The CDR3 consists of 13 residues. Looked up from germline, CDR1 is LNHDA and CDR2 is SQIVND (reference sequence). V lost 6 bases and J lost 3; bases outside the gene matches: 3. The CDR3 protein is CASRTTGDYGYTF. As DNA, the CDR3 is TGTGCCAGTAGAACGACAGGGGACTATGGCTACACCTTC.

The chain uses TRBV7-9 and TRBJ2-5; D call uncertain. Germline loops: CDR1 SEHNR, CDR2 FQNEAQ (reference sequence). CDR3 length: 12 residues. Between the trimmed V and J ends, which lost 1 base and 3 bases, there was a span of 3 bases. The CDR3 DNA sequence: TGTGCCAGCAGCTTAGTAAAAGAGACCCAGTACTTC. Amino acids: CASSLVKETQYF.

J is TRBJ1-2 and V is TRBV12-3 or TRBV12-4; D is perhaps TRBD1 (5 bases). Trimming took 6 bases from V and 5 from J, leaving 10 bases between them. This CDR3 spans 12 amino acids. The CDR3 loop reads CASRSTGYGYTF. In DNA form, the CDR3 reads TGTGCCAGCAGGTCCACAGGTTATGGCTACACCTTC.

This clone was recorded once. The chain uses TRBV11-3 and TRBJ2-3; 7 positions agree with TRBD2. Looked up from germline, CDR1 is SGHNT and CDR2 is YENEEA. The J segment lost 2 bases and the V segment lost 1 base, leaving 15 bases of the junction unmatched. CDR3 length equals 19 residues. DNA of the CDR3: TGTGCCAGCAGCTTAGGTTCGGGGGGATACGGTCAGCTCACAGATACGCAGTATTTT. Protein: CASSLGSGGYGQLTDTQYF. Complete variable domain (other parts from reference TRBV11-3 and TRBJ2-3): EAGVVQSPRYKIIEKKQPVAFWCNPISGHNTLYWYLQNLGQGPELLIRYENEEAVDDSQLPKDRFSAERLKGVDSTLKIQPAELGDSAVYLCASSLGSGGYGQLTDTQYFGPGTRLTVL.

J is TRBJ2-3 and V is TRBV4-2; a possible D gene is TRBD2 (6 bases). With 4 bases removed from V and 1 base from J, the gap between germline ends came to 12 bases. The CDR3 covers 15 residues. The germline CDR1 and CDR2 sequences are LGHNA and YNFKEQ. The DNA for the CDR3 is TGTGCCAGCAGCCTACCCGGGACTGGCACAGATACGCAGTATTTT. Encoded protein: CASSLPGTGTDTQYF.

This clone occurred once. This chain connects TRBV6-5 to TRBJ1-5; D is unclear. The CDR3 length is 14 residues. CDR1 and CDR2 (germline): MNHEY, SVGAGI. The ends were cut back, 6 bases at V and 5 bases at J, with 14 bases in the middle. CDR3 DNA: TGTGCCAGCAGGGGGAGCAGAATGGATCAGCCCCAGCATTTT. This encodes CASRGSRMDQPQHF.

This clone appeared once. The chain employs TRBV11-2 and TRBJ1-2, with D possibly TRBD1 on 6 matching bases. The CDR3 consists of 16 residues. Germline values: CDR1 SGHAT, CDR2 FQNNGV. V was clipped by 5 bases and J by 2 bases, with 18 bases between them. Written as DNA, the CDR3 is TGTGCCAGCAGCCCGCTCGCGGACAGAAGAAACTATGGCTACACCTTC. Its protein is CASSPLADRRNYGYTF.

V is TRBV4-1 and J is TRBJ1-1; D unclear. Per the germline V gene, CDR1 is MGHRA and CDR2 is YSYEKL. The CDR3 loop spans 14 amino acids. V lost 4 bases to trimming and J lost 3 bases, with 12 bases between them. CDR3 nucleotide sequence: TGCGCCAGCAGCCCCGAGAGTTTTTACACTGAAGCTTTCTTT. Translation gives CASSPESFYTEAFF.

This sequence joins TRBV7-9 and TRBJ2-1; TRBD2 matches 9 bases. Germline CDR1 is SEHNR and CDR2 is FQNEAQ (reference sequence). V dropped 0 bases and J dropped 7; count of bases not matched to a gene: 13. This CDR3 has 18 amino acids. The CDR3 here is CASSLAKGGGRAMNEQFF. Here the CDR3 DNA reads TGTGCCAGCAGCTTAGCGAAGGGGGGCGGGAGGGCCATGAATGAGCAGTTCTTC.

The chain joins TRBV2 to TRBJ2-7; D may be TRBD1 (5 bases). V lost 11 bases and J lost 0, with 20 bases in between. The CDR3 is 15 residues long. Germline V gene sequence: CDR1 SNHLY, CDR2 FYNNEI. The CDR3 DNA reads as TGTGCCGACAGAGTCCAGCCCTCTTCCTCCTACGAGCAGTACTTC. Amino acid sequence: CADRVQPSSSYEQYF. Together with reference TRBV2 and TRBJ2-7, the CDR3 gives the full variable domain: EPEVTQTPSHQVTQMGQEVILRCVPISNHLYFYWYRQILGQKVEFLVSFYNNEISEKSEIFDDQFSVERPDGSNFTLKIRSTKLEDSAMYFCADRVQPSSSYEQYFGPGTRLTVT.

This clone was detected once. The genes are TRBV21-1 and TRBJ2-1; the table's TRBD2 call for D was not verified on the DNA. TRBV21-1 is classified as a pseudogene. This CDR3 region has 18 residues. The CDR3 region has the DNA TGTGCCAGCAGCAAAGCGCGACTAGCGGGAGTCCCCTACAATGAGCAGTTCTTC. This encodes CASSKARLAGVPYNEQFF.

This rearrangement joins TRBV5-1 to TRBJ2-7; a possible D gene is TRBD1 (5 bases). The ends were cut back, 1 base at V and 6 bases at J, with 14 bases in the middle. CDR3 length equals 14 residues. Germline CDR1 reads SGHRS; CDR2 reads YFSETQ. The chain's CDR3 is CASSLRGDRVEQYF. The CDR3 DNA follows: TGCGCCAGCAGCTTGAGGGGCGATCGGGTCGAGCAGTACTTC. Based on the CDR3 plus reference TRBV5-1 and TRBJ2-7, the full variable domain is KAGVTQTPRYLIKTRGQQVTLSCSPISGHRSVSWYQQTPGQGLQFLFEYFSETQRNKGNFPGRFSGRQFSNSRSEMNVSTLELGDSALYLCASSLRGDRVEQYFGPGTRLTVT.

The chain joins TRBV7-9 to TRBJ2-5; 7 bases fit TRBD1. From germline, CDR1 is SEHNR and CDR2 FQNEAQ (reference sequence). The CDR3 contains 15 residues. V lost 4 bases to trimming and J lost 5 bases; unmatched junction nucleotides: 10. CDR3 nucleotide sequence: TGTGCCAGCAGCTCACCAACAGGGGTAGGGGAGACCCAGTACTTC. Translation gives CASSSPTGVGETQYF.

The CDR3 DNA sequence: TGTGCCAGCAGGAGAGGGGGCAGGGGTGGCGAGCAGTACTTC. This gives the protein CASRRGGRGGEQYF. V is TRBV6-5 and J is TRBJ2-7; 7 bases map to TRBD1. This CDR3 contains 14 residues. Germline V lookup: CDR1 MNHEY, CDR2 SVGAGI. The V gene end was trimmed by 6 bases and the J gene end by 6 bases; junction bases not matched to a gene: 11.

This rearrangement joins TRBV2 to TRBJ1-6; 10 bases fit TRBD1. V lost 1 base, J lost 4 bases, and 1 base stayed unmatched. The CDR3 runs to 16 residues. Germline V gene sequence: CDR1 SNHLY, CDR2 FYNNEI. The CDR3 reads CASSEGQGAYNSPLHF. The CDR3 DNA is TGTGCCAGCAGTGAAGGACAGGGGGCTTATAATTCACCCCTCCACTTT.

This chain uses TRBV19 with TRBJ1-3; D is undetermined. Trimming took 5 bases from V and 2 from J, leaving 7 bases between them. The CDR3 runs to 13 residues. Germline assignment: CDR1 LNHDA and CDR2 SQIVND (reference sequence). The CDR3 sequence is CASSAEAGNTIYF. CDR3 in DNA: TGTGCCAGTAGTGCCGAGGCTGGAAACACCATATATTTT.

The DNA for the CDR3 is TGCGCCAGCAGCCAAGATCCAGGGTTATTCGCTGAAGCTTTCTTT. It yields the protein CASSQDPGLFAEAFF. V is TRBV4-3 and J is TRBJ1-1; weak D call: TRBD1 (5 bases). The V end was cut by 0 bases, the J end by 6 bases, with 14 bases between. The CDR3 extends over 15 amino acids. CDR1 and CDR2 (germline): LGHNA, YSLEER.

The V gene is TRBV29-1, the J gene TRBJ1-2; D might be TRBD1 (6 bases). In germline, CDR1 is SQVTM, CDR2 ANQGSEA. The V end lost 0 bases, the J end lost 2 bases, and 10 bases lay between the germline ends. This CDR3 has 14 residues. The CDR3 DNA is TGCAGCGTTGAAGAAGGCCAGGGGAACTATGGCTACACCTTC. It is translated as CSVEEGQGNYGYTF.

The chain uses TRBV5-1 and TRBJ2-5; D unresolved. Trimming stripped 1 base from V and 5 bases from J, with 9 bases between. The CDR3 is 13 residues long. Germline-derived CDR1 and CDR2 are SGHRS and YFSETQ. The CDR3 nucleotides are TGCGCCAGCAGCTTGACTCTTGCGGAGACCCAGTACTTC. Protein: CASSLTLAETQYF.

The rearrangement uses TRBV19 and TRBJ1-2, with TRBD1 matching 7 bases. The ends lost 6 bases at V and 6 bases at J; junction bases unmatched: 7. The CDR3 runs 13 residues. Germline CDR1 LNHDA, CDR2 SQIVND (reference sequence). CDR3 protein: CASSPTGEHGYTF. The DNA for the CDR3 is TGTGCCAGTAGCCCTACAGGGGAACATGGCTACACCTTC.

The chain recombines TRBV7-2 with TRBJ2-3, with 10 bases identical to TRBD1. This CDR3 has 15 amino acids. V trimming: 4 bases; J trimming: 2 bases; junction bases outside the gene matches: 3. CDR1 and CDR2 (germline): SGHTA, FQGNSA. The CDR3: CASSWGQGYTDTQYF. The CDR3 DNA sequence: TGTGCCAGCAGCTGGGGACAGGGGTACACAGATACGCAGTATTTT. Supplemented by reference TRBV7-2 and TRBJ2-3, the full variable domain reads GAGVSQSPSNKVTEKGKDVELRCDPISGHTALYWYRQSLGQGLEFLIYFQGNSAPDKSGLPSDRFSAERTGGSVSTLTIQRTQQEDSAVYLCASSWGQGYTDTQYFGPGTRLTVL.